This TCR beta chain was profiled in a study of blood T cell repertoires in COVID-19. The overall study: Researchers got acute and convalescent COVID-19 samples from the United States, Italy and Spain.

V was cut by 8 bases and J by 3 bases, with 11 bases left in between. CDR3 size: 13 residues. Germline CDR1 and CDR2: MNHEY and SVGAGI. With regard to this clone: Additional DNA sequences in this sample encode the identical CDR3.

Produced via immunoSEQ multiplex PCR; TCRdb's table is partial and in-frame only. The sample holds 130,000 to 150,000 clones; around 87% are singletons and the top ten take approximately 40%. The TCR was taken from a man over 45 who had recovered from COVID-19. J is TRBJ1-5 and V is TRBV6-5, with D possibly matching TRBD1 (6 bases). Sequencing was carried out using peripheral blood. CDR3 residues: CASSRGPNQPQHF. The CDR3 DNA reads TGTGCCAGCTCCAGGGGCCCCAATCAGCCCCAGCATTTT.